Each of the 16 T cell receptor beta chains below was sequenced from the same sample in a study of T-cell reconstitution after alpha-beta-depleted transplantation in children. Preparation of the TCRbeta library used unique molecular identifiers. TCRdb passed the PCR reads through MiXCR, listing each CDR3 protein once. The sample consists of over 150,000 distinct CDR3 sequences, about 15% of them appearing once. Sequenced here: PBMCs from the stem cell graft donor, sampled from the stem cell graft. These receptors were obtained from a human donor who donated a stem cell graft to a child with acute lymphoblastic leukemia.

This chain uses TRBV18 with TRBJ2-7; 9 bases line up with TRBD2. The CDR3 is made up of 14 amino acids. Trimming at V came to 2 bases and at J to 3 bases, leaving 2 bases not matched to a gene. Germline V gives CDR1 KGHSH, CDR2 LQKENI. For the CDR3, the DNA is TGTGCCAGCTCACCAACTAGCGGGCTCTACGAGCAGTACTTC. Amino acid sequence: CASSPTSGLYEQYF. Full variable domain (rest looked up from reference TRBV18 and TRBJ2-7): NAGVMQNPRHLVRRRGQEARLRCSPMKGHSHVYWYRQLPEEGLKFMVYLQKENIIDESGMPKERFSAEFPKEGPSILRIQQVVRGDSAAYFCASSPTSGLYEQYFGPGTRLTVT.

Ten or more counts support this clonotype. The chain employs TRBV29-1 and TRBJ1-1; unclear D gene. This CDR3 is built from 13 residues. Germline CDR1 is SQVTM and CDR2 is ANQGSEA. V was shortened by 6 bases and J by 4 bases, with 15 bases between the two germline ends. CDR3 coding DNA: TGCAGCGTCCAAGACTGGGTCCGCACTGAAGCTTTCTTT. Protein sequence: CSVQDWVRTEAFF.

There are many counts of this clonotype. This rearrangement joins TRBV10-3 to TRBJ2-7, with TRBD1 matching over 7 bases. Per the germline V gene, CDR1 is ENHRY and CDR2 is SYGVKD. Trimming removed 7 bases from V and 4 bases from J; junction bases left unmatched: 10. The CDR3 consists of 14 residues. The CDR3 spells CAIKGDRVGYEQYF. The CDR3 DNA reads TGTGCCATCAAGGGCGACAGGGTAGGGTACGAGCAGTACTTC.

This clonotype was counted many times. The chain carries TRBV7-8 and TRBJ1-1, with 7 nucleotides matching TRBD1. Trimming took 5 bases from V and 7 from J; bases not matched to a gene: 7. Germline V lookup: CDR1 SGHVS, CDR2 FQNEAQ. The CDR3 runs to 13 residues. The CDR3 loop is CASSQGQMSEAFF. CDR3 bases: TGTGCCAGCAGCCAGGGACAGATGAGTGAAGCTTTCTTT.

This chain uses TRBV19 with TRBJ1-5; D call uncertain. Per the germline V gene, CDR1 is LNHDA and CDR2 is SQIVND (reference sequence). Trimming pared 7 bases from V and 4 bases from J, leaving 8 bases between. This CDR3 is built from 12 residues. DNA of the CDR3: TGTGCCAGTACCGGAGATAATCAGCCCCAGCATTTT. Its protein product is CASTGDNQPQHF. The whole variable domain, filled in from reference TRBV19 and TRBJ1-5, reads DGGITQSPKYLFRKEGQNVTLSCEQNLNHDAMYWYRQDPGQGLRLIYYSQIVNDFQKGDIAEGYSVSREKKESFPLTVTSAQKNPTAFYLCASTGDNQPQHFGDGTRLSIL.

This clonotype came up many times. DNA of the CDR3: TGTGCCAGCTCACCACGGACAGGGCAAATCTACAATGAGCAGTTCTTC. Protein product: CASSPRTGQIYNEQFF. This chain connects TRBV18 to TRBJ2-1, with 8 bases aligning to TRBD1. The CDR3 consists of 16 residues. V trimming: 1 base; J trimming: 3 bases; junction bases outside the gene matches: 5. CDR1 and CDR2 (germline): KGHSH, LQKENI.

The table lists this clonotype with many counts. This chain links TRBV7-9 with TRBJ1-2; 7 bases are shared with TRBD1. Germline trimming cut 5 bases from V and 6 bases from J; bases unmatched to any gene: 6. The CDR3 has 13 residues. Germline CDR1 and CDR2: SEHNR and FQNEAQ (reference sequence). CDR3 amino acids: CASSPGQVHGYTF. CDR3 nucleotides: TGTGCCAGCAGCCCCGGACAGGTTCATGGCTACACCTTC. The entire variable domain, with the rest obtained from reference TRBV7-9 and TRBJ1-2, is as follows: DTGVSQNPRHKITKRGQNVTFRCDPISEHNRLYWYRQTLGQGPEFLTYFQNEAQLEKSRLLSDRFSAERPKGSFSTLEIQRTEQGDSAMYLCASSPGQVHGYTFGSGTRLTVV.

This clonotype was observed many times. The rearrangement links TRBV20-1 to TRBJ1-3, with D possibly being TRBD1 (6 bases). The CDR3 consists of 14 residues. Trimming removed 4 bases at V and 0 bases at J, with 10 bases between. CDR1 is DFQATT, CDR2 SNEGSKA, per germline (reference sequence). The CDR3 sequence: CSATRTVSGNTIYF. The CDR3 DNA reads TGCAGTGCTACGAGGACAGTCTCTGGAAACACCATATATTTT.

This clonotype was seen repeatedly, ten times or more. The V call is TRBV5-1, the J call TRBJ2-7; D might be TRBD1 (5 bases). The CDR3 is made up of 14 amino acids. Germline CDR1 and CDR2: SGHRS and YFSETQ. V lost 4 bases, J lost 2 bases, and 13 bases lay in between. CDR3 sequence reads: CASSSQGLPYEQYF. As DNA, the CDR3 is TGCGCCAGCAGCAGTCAGGGTTTGCCCTACGAGCAGTACTTC.

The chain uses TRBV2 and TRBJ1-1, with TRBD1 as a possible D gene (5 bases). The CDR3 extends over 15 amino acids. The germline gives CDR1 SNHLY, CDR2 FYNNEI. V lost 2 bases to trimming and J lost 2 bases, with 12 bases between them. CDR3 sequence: CASSEYRGLNTEAFF. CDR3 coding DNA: TGTGCCAGCAGTGAATACCGGGGCCTCAACACTGAAGCTTTCTTT.

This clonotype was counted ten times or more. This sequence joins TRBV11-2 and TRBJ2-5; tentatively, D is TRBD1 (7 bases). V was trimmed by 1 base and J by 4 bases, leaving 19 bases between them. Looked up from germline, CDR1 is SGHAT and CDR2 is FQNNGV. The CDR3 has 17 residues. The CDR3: CASSLGQGGLGGETQYF. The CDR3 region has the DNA TGTGCCAGCAGCTTAGGGCAGGGGGGATTGGGGGGAGAGACCCAGTACTTC.

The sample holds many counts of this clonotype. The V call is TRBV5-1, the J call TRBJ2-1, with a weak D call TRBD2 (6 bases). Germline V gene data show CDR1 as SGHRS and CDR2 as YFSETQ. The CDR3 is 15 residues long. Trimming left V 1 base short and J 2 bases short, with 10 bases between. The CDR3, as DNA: TGCGCCAGCAGCTTGCCACTAGCCACCTACAATGAGCAGTTCTTC. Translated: CASSLPLATYNEQFF.

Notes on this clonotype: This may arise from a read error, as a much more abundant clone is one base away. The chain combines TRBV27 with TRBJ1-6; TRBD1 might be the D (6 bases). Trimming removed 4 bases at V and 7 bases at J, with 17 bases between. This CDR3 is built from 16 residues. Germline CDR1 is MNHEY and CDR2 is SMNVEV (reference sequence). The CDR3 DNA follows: TGTGCCAGCAGTTACAACAGGGCGCCATCAAATTCACCCCTCCACTTT. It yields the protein CASSYNRAPSNSPLHF.

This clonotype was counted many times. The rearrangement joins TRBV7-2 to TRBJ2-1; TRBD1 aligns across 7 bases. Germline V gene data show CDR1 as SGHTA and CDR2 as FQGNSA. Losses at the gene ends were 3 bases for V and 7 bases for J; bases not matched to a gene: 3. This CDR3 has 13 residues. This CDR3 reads CASSFDRANEQFF. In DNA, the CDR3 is TGTGCCAGCAGCTTCGACAGGGCAAATGAGCAGTTCTTC.

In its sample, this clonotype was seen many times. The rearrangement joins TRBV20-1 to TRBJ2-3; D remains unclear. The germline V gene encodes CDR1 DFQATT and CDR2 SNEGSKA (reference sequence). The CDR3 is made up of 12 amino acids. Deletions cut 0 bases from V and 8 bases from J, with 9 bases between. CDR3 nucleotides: TGCAGTGCTAGAGATAAGCAGATTACGCAGTATTTT. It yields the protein CSARDKQITQYF.

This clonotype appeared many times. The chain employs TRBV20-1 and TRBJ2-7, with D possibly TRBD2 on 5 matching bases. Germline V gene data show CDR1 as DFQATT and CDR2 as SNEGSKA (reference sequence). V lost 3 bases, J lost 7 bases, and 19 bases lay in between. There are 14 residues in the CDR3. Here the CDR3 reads CSASLASRLGEQYF. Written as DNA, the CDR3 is TGCAGTGCTAGTCTGGCTAGCAGGTTGGGGGAGCAGTACTTC.